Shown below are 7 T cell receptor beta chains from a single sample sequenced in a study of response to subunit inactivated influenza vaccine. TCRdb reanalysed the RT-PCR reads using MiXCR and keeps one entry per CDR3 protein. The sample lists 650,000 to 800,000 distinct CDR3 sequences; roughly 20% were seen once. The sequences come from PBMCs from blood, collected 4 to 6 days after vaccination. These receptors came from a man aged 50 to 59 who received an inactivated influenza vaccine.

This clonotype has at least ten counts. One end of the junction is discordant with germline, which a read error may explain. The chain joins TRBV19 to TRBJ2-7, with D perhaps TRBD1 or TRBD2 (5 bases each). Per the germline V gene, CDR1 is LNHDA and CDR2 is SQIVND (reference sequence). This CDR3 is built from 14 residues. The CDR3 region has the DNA TGCGCCAGCAGCACCGGGACGGGGACCTACGAGCAGTACTTC. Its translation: CASSTGTGTYEQYF.

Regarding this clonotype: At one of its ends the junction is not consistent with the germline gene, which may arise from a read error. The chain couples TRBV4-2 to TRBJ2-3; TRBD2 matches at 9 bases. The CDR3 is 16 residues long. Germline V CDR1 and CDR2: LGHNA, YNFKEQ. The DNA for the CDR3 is TGTGCCAGCAGCCAGTCCGGGGTAGCGGGGGAAGATACGCAGAATTTT. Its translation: CASSQSGVAGEDTQNF.

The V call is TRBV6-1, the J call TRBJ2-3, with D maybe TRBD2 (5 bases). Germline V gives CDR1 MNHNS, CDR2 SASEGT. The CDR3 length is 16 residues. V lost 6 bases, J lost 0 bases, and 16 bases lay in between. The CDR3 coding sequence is TGTGCCAGCAGCATGAGGTGGAGGAGTAGCACAGATACGCAGTATTTT. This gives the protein CASSMRWRSSTDTQYF.

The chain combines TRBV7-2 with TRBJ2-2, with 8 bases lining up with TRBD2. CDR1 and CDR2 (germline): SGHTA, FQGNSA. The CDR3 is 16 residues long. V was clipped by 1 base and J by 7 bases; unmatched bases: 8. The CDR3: CASSLGFGGAGGELFF. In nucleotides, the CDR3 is TGTGCCAGCAGCTTAGGTTTCGGGGGGGCCGGCGGGGAGCTGTTTTTT.

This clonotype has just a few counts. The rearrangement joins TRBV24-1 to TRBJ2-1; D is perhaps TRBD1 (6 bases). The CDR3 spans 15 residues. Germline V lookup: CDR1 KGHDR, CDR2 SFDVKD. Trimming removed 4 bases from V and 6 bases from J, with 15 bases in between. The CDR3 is CATSETPDRRNEQFF. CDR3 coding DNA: TGTGCCACCAGTGAAACTCCTGACAGGCGCAATGAGCAGTTCTTC.

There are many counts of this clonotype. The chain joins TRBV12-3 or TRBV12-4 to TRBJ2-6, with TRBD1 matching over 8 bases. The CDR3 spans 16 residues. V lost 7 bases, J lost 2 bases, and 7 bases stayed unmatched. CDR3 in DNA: TGTGCCAGCACGAGTCAGGGGGCAGCTGGGGCCAACGTCCTGACTTTC. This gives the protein CASTSQGAAGANVLTF.

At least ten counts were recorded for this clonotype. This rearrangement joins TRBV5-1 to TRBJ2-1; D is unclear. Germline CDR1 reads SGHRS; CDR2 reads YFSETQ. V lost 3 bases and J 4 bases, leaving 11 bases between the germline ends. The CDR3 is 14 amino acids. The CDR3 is CASSSGPTYNEQFF. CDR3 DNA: TGCGCCAGCAGCTCGGGCCCTACTTACAATGAGCAGTTCTTC.